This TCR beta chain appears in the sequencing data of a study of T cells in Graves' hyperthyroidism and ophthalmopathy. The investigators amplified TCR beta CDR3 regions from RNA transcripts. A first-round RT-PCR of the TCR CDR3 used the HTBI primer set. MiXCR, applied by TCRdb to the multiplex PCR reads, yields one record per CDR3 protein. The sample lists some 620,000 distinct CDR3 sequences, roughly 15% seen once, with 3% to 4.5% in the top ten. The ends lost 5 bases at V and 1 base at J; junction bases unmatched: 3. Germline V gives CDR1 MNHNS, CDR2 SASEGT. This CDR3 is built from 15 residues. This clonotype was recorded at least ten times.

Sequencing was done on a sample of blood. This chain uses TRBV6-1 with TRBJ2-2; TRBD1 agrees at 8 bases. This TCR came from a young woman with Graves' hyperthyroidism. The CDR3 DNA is TGTGCCAGCAGTCCCGGGACAGGGAACACCGGGGAGCTGTTTTTT. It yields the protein CASSPGTGNTGELFF.